The 20 T cell receptor beta chains below come from one sample, sequenced in a study. TCRdb fed the RT-PCR reads into MiXCR, producing one record per CDR3 protein. The data show 650,000 to 800,000 distinct CDR3 sequences, over 12% seen once. Material: memory CD4+ T cells from blood. The source of these receptors is a female donor in good health, serving as a healthy control.

The rearrangement joins TRBV5-5 to TRBJ1-5; D not certain. Germline V gene sequence: CDR1 SGHKS, CDR2 YYEKEE (reference sequence). The CDR3 loop spans 15 amino acids. With 4 bases removed from V and 5 bases from J, the gap between germline ends came to 16 bases. Here the CDR3 reads CASSPDGGPHQPQHF. CDR3 in DNA: TGTGCCAGCAGCCCGGACGGAGGCCCCCATCAGCCCCAGCATTTT. The full variable domain, rest sourced from reference TRBV5-5 and TRBJ1-5, is DAGVTQSPTHLIKTRGQQVTLRCSPISGHKSVSWYQQVLGQGPQFIFQYYEKEERGRGNFPDRFSARQFPNYSSELNVNALLLGDSALYLCASSPDGGPHQPQHFGDGTRLSIL.

The chain couples TRBV20-1 to TRBJ2-7; D gene unclear. The germline CDR1 and CDR2 sequences are DFQATT and SNEGSKA (reference sequence). V was clipped by 3 bases and J by 0 bases, with 6 bases between them. CDR3 length: 12 residues. In nucleotides, the CDR3 is TGCAGTGCTAGCCTTACCTCCTACGAGCAGTACTTC. This gives the protein CSASLTSYEQYF.

This clonotype was found many times. This sequence joins TRBV20-1 and TRBJ1-5; TRBD1 aligns across 9 bases. The J segment lost 3 bases and the V segment lost 6 bases, leaving 6 bases of the junction unmatched. The CDR3 runs to 14 residues. In germline, CDR1 is DFQATT, CDR2 SNEGSKA (reference sequence). CDR3: CSAPRTGDNQPQHF. Written as DNA, the CDR3 is TGCAGTGCCCCACGGACAGGGGACAATCAGCCCCAGCATTTT.

The V gene is TRBV6-5, the J gene TRBJ2-7; 14 bases match TRBD2. J was trimmed by 6 bases and V by 5 bases; bases with no gene match: 6. Looked up from germline, CDR1 is MNHEY and CDR2 is SVGAGI. CDR3 length equals 15 residues. DNA of the CDR3: TGTGCCAGCAGTCGACTAGCGGGAGGGGGACGCGAGCAGTACTTC. This encodes CASSRLAGGGREQYF.

The gene calls are TRBV20-1 and TRBJ1-4; D is perhaps TRBD1 (5 bases). This CDR3 has 16 residues. Looked up from germline, CDR1 is DFQATT and CDR2 is SNEGSKA (reference sequence). With 0 bases removed from V and 8 bases from J, the gap between germline ends came to 19 bases. The CDR3, as DNA: TGCAGTGCTAGAGACCTACGACAGATCCGGAGGGAAAAACTGTTTTTT. This sequence encodes CSARDLRQIRREKLFF.

The chain uses TRBV20-1 and TRBJ2-3, with a possible D match to TRBD2 (5 bases). CDR3 length: 15 amino acids. V shed 4 bases and J shed 0 bases, with 14 bases lying between them. The germline V gene has CDR1 DFQATT and CDR2 SNEGSKA (reference sequence). The CDR3 protein is CSATGSASSTDTQYF. In DNA, the CDR3 is TGCAGTGCTACGGGTAGCGCCTCTAGCACAGATACGCAGTATTTT.

Many counts were recorded for this clonotype. This chain connects TRBV5-6 to TRBJ1-1, with 7 bases that match TRBD1. V shed 5 bases and J 0 bases; nucleotides not matched to a gene: 7. Per germline, CDR1 SGHDT and CDR2 YYEEEE. The CDR3 runs 15 residues. As DNA, the CDR3 is TGTGCCAGCAGGAGAGGACAGGCGATGAACACTGAAGCTTTCTTT. Its protein is CASRRGQAMNTEAFF.

This clonotype has just a few counts. This sequence joins TRBV12-3 or TRBV12-4 and TRBJ1-5; maybe TRBD1 (5 bases). This CDR3 region has 17 residues. The V end was cut by 3 bases, the J end by 3 bases, with 18 bases between. DNA for the CDR3: TGTGCCAGCAGTTTTTTCGGGGCCGTTGGGAACAATCAGCCCCAGCATTTT. This gives the protein CASSFFGAVGNNQPQHF.

V and J are TRBV12-3 or TRBV12-4 and TRBJ1-1; a weak D match, TRBD1 (6 bases). This CDR3 spans 15 amino acids. V was shortened by 3 bases and J by 2 bases, with 13 bases between the two germline ends. The CDR3 protein is CASSFQGSVNTEAFF. Here the CDR3 DNA reads TGTGCCAGCAGTTTTCAGGGGTCGGTTAACACTGAAGCTTTCTTT.

At least ten counts were recorded for this clonotype. J is TRBJ1-4 and V is TRBV10-3; no definite D call. V lost 6 bases and J 5 bases, leaving 7 bases between the germline ends. CDR1 and CDR2 from the germline V gene are ENHRY and SYGVKD. The CDR3 has 12 amino acids. CDR3 in amino acids: CAIRSQNEKLFF. The CDR3 nucleotides read TGTGCCATCAGGTCGCAGAATGAAAAACTGTTTTTT.

This clonotype was detected only a few times. This sequence joins TRBV5-1 and TRBJ1-4; TRBD1 might be the D (6 bases). CDR3 length: 13 amino acids. Germline CDR1 is SGHRS and CDR2 is YFSETQ. Trimming left V 4 bases short and J 5 bases short, with 9 bases between. The CDR3 sequence is CASSPGQNEKLFF. The DNA for the CDR3 is TGCGCCAGCAGCCCTGGACAGAATGAAAAACTGTTTTTT.

The CDR3 sequence: CASSPDRTKEKLFF. The CDR3 DNA sequence: TGTGCCAGCTCTCCGGACAGAACGAAGGAAAAACTGTTTTTT. V is TRBV18 and J is TRBJ1-4, with D tentatively TRBD1 (6 bases). The length of the CDR3 is 14 residues. Germline CDR1 KGHSH, CDR2 LQKENI. V was clipped by 6 bases and J by 8 bases, with 16 bases between them.

This chain links TRBV12-3 or TRBV12-4 with TRBJ2-3; 13 nucleotides align to TRBD2. The CDR3 is 15 residues long. J lost 6 bases, V lost 6 bases, and 6 bases had no gene match. CDR3 DNA sequence: TGTGCCAGCAGCCGGGGACTAGCGGGGTCGGATACGCAGTATTTT. Translation gives CASSRGLAGSDTQYF.

This clonotype was observed a handful of times. The V and J genes are TRBV20-1 and TRBJ1-5; maybe TRBD1 (5 bases). Trimming removed 7 bases from V and 7 bases from J, with 17 bases in between. The length of the CDR3 is 13 residues. Germline V gene lookup returns CDR1 DFQATT and CDR2 SNEGSKA (reference sequence). CDR3 protein: CSVKRGAEQPQHF. CDR3 DNA sequence: TGCAGTGTCAAGAGAGGGGCTGAACAGCCCCAGCATTTT.

A remark on this clonotype: A read error is possible here, since a much larger clone lies one base away. V and J are TRBV4-3 and TRBJ2-1; D perhaps matches TRBD2 (6 bases). The germline CDR1 and CDR2 sequences are LGHNA and YSLEER. The germline V and J ends were trimmed by 8 bases and 10 bases, with 21 bases remaining between them. The CDR3 consists of 14 residues. The CDR3 nucleotides are TGCGCCAGCGGCCGAGGGAACGGGGGATGGGAGCAGTTCTTC. Its protein product is CASGRGNGGWEQFF.

The chain joins TRBV6-2 or TRBV6-3 to TRBJ2-1; 11 bases agree with TRBD2. After removal of 7 bases from V and 6 bases from J, the junction contained 8 bases not matched to a gene. The CDR3 sequence is 15 residues long. The germline V gene encodes CDR1 MNHEY and CDR2 SVGEGT. In DNA, the CDR3 is TGTGCCAGCACCCCTCTAGCGGGAGGTGGCAATGAGCAGTTCTTC. This codes for CASTPLAGGGNEQFF.

This clonotype has only a few counts. V is TRBV20-1 and J is TRBJ1-2; 7 nucleotides match TRBD1. The V and J ends lost 3 bases and 8 bases, in that order; junction bases with no gene match: 9. Germline CDR1 reads DFQATT; CDR2 reads SNEGSKA (reference sequence). The CDR3 spans 13 residues. In DNA form, the CDR3 reads TGCAGTGCTAGCGAACAGACAGGGATCGGCTACACCTTC. It encodes CSASEQTGIGYTF.

This clonotype was counted only a few times. For the CDR3, the DNA is TGCAGTGCTAGAGATTATTACGCCCCCGGAAACATTCAGTACTTC. Translation gives CSARDYYAPGNIQYF. This chain connects TRBV20-1 to TRBJ2-4; D ambiguous. V shed 0 bases and J shed 6 bases, with 15 bases lying between them. Germline CDR1 reads DFQATT; CDR2 reads SNEGSKA (reference sequence). This CDR3 has 15 residues.

The chain is built from TRBV3-1 and TRBJ1-2; TRBD1 might be the D (5 bases). The CDR3 length is 12 residues. Looked up from germline, CDR1 is LGHDT and CDR2 is YNNKEL (reference sequence). Trimming removed 5 bases from V and 7 bases from J, with 11 bases in between. The CDR3 here is CASSFRDGGYTF. The CDR3 DNA follows: TGTGCCAGCAGCTTCAGGGATGGTGGCTACACCTTC.

In nucleotides, the CDR3 is TGTGCCAGCAGCAAGCGGGAGTACAATGAGCAGTTCTTC. As protein: CASSKREYNEQFF. The gene calls are TRBV7-8 and TRBJ2-1; 8 bases line up with TRBD2. Losses at the gene ends were 5 bases for V and 4 bases for J; bases not matched to a gene: 1. This CDR3 spans 13 amino acids. In germline, CDR1 is SGHVS, CDR2 FQNEAQ.